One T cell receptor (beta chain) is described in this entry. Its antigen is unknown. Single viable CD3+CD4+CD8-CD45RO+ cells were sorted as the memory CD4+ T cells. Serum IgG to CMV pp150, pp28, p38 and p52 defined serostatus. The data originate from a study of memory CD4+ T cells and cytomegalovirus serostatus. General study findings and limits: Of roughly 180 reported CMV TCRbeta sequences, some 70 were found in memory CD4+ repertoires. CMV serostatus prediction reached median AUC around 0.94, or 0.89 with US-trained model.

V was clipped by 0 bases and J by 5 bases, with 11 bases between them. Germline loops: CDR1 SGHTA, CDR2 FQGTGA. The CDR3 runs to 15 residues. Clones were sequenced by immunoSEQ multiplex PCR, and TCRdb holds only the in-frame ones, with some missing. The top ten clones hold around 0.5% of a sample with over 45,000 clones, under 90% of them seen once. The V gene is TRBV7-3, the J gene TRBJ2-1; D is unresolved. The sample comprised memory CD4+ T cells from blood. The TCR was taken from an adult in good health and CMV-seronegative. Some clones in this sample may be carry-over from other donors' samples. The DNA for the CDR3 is TGTGCCAGCAGCTTAACTAGTATGCCTAACAATGAGCAGTTCTTC. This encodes CASSLTSMPNNEQFF.